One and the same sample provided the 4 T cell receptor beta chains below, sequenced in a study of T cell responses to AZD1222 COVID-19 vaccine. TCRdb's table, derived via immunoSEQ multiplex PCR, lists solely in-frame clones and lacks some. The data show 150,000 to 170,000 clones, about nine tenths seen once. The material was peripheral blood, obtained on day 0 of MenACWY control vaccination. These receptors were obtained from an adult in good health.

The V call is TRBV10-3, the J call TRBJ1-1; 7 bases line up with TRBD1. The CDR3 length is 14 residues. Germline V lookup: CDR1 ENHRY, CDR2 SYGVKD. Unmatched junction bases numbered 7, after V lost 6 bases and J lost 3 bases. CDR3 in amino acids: CAIRETGTHTEAFF. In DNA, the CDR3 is TGTGCCATCAGAGAGACAGGGACCCACACTGAAGCTTTCTTT.

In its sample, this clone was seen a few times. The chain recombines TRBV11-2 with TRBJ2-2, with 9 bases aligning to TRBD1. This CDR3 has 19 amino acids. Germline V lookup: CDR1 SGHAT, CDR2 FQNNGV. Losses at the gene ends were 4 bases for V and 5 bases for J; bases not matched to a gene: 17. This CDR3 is CASSSRPNTGQGRTGELFF. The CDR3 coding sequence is TGTGCCAGCAGCTCTCGACCGAATACCGGACAGGGGCGGACCGGGGAGCTGTTTTTT.

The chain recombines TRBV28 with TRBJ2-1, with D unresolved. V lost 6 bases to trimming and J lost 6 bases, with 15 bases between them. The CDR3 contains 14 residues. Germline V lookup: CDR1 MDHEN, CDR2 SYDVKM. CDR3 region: CASSSGSSVNEQFF. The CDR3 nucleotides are TGTGCCAGCAGCTCCGGGTCGAGCGTCAATGAGCAGTTCTTC. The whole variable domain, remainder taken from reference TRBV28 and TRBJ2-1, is DVKVTQSSRYLVKRTGEKVFLECVQDMDHENMFWYRQDPGLGLRLIYFSYDVKMKEKGDIPEGYSVSREKKERFSLILESASTNQTSMYLCASSSGSSVNEQFFGPGTRLTVL.

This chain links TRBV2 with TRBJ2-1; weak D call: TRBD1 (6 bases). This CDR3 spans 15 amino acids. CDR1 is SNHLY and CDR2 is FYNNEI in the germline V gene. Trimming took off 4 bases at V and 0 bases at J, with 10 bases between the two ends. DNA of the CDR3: TGTGCCAGCAGTGTCGCCAGGGGCTCCTACAATGAGCAGTTCTTC. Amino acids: CASSVARGSYNEQFF. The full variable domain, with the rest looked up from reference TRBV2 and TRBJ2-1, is EPEVTQTPSHQVTQMGQEVILRCVPISNHLYFYWYRQILGQKVEFLVSFYNNEISEKSEIFDDQFSVERPDGSNFTLKIRSTKLEDSAMYFCASSVARGSYNEQFFGPGTRLTVL.